A single sample is the source of the 26 T cell receptor beta chains below, sequenced in a study of blood T cell repertoires in COVID-19. Profiling relied on immunoSEQ multiplex PCR, and the TCRdb table lists in-frame clones only, not all of them. This sample has over 70,000 clones, with roughly 91% found just once. Material for sequencing was peripheral blood. Receptors originate from a man younger than 35 with COVID-19, enrolled during active disease.

This clone was observed a handful of times. The chain is built from TRBV30 and TRBJ2-1; 14 bases align to TRBD2. The CDR3 covers 15 residues. Germline CDR1 GTSNPN, CDR2 SVGIG (reference sequence). J was trimmed by 10 bases and V by 4 bases; bases with no gene match: 9. CDR3 sequence: CAWTPGLAGVLEQFF. CDR3 bases: TGTGCCTGGACCCCGGGACTAGCGGGAGTATTAGAGCAGTTCTTC.

The chain uses TRBV7-2 and TRBJ2-7; weak D call: TRBD2 (5 bases). CDR1 SGHTA and CDR2 FQGNSA come from the germline V gene. The ends were cut back, 5 bases at V and 4 bases at J, with 9 bases in the middle. The CDR3 covers 12 residues. The CDR3, as DNA: TGTGCCAGCAGCACCAGGAGGTACGAGCAGTACTTC. Translation: CASSTRRYEQYF.

Regarding this clone: Other DNA sequences in this specimen translate into the identical CDR3. V and J are TRBV9 and TRBJ1-1, with 11 bases identical to TRBD1. The CDR3 is 14 residues long. Trimming at V came to 2 bases and at J to 8 bases, leaving 5 bases not matched to a gene. CDR1 and CDR2 (germline): SGDLS, YYNGEE. The CDR3 DNA sequence: TGTGCCAGCAGCGTCGGGACAGGGGGTACCGAAGCTTTCTTT. Residues: CASSVGTGGTEAFF.

This clone appeared once. J is TRBJ2-1 and V is TRBV18; 12 nucleotides line up with TRBD2. V lost 3 bases, J lost 8 bases, and 8 bases stayed unmatched. This CDR3 comprises 16 residues. Germline V gene data show CDR1 as KGHSH and CDR2 as LQKENI. Here the CDR3 DNA reads TGTGCCAGCTCACCCGCCCTAGCGGGAGGGCCCCATGAGCAGTTCTTC. This codes for CASSPALAGGPHEQFF.

The chain combines TRBV20-1 with TRBJ2-1; TRBD2 agrees at 7 bases. The CDR3 length is 16 residues. V was pared by 3 bases and J by 0 bases, with 8 bases of the junction left unmatched. From germline, CDR1 is DFQATT and CDR2 SNEGSKA (reference sequence). The CDR3: CSASGVAGPSYNEQFF. In nucleotides, the CDR3 is TGCAGTGCTAGTGGGGTAGCGGGTCCCTCCTACAATGAGCAGTTCTTC.

This clone was picked up one time. The CDR3 sequence is CAISVEGSYEQYF. CDR3 DNA sequence: TGTGCCATCAGTGTTGAGGGTTCCTACGAGCAGTACTTC. The chain is built from TRBV10-3 and TRBJ2-7, with TRBD2 as a possible D gene (5 bases). Germline lookup yields CDR1 ENHRY and CDR2 SYGVKD. The CDR3 is 13 amino acids. The germline V and J ends were trimmed by 4 bases and 1 base, with 8 bases remaining between them.

J is TRBJ2-6 and V is TRBV28; D is perhaps TRBD1 (6 bases). V lost 8 bases, J lost 0 bases, and 11 bases lay in between. The CDR3 consists of 15 residues. Germline CDR1 MDHEN, CDR2 SYDVKM. This CDR3 is CASGQLLSGANVLTF. CDR3 coding DNA: TGTGCCAGCGGACAGCTACTCTCTGGGGCCAACGTCCTGACTTTC.

V and J are TRBV6-6 and TRBJ1-5; D ambiguous. The CDR3 is made up of 14 amino acids. V was cut by 6 bases and J by 0 bases, with 9 bases left in between. CDR1 is MNHNY, CDR2 SVGAGI, per germline (reference sequence). The CDR3 spells CASSPQASNQPQHF. The CDR3 bases are TGTGCCAGCAGCCCCCAGGCTAGCAATCAGCCCCAGCATTTT.

This chain links TRBV9 with TRBJ2-2, with D unclear. V was cut by 3 bases and J by 1 base, with 7 bases left in between. The CDR3 consists of 14 residues. Germline CDR1 reads SGDLS; CDR2 reads YYNGEE. Here the CDR3 reads CASSGQKNTGELFF. In DNA form, the CDR3 reads TGTGCCAGCAGCGGCCAGAAGAACACCGGGGAGCTGTTTTTT.

This chain joins TRBV12-3 or TRBV12-4 and TRBJ2-7, with no clear D. V was pared by 6 bases and J by 5 bases, with 14 bases between. The length of the CDR3 is 13 residues. As DNA, the CDR3 is TGTGCCAGCAGACTAAGGCAAGGTCACGAGCAGTACTTC. Its translation is CASRLRQGHEQYF.

V is TRBV28 and J is TRBJ2-7; D gene uncertain. The germline gives CDR1 MDHEN, CDR2 SYDVKM. Trimming shortened V by 6 bases and J by 4 bases, and 10 bases separated the two germline ends. This CDR3 is built from 12 residues. The CDR3 is CASSPDTYEQYF. In DNA, the CDR3 is TGTGCCAGCAGCCCTGACACTTACGAGCAGTACTTC.

The chain uses TRBV19 and TRBJ2-1; D is unresolved. Germline CDR1 LNHDA, CDR2 SQIVND (reference sequence). The V and J ends lost 1 base and 8 bases respectively, with 6 bases between them. There are 12 residues in the CDR3. CDR3 bases: TGTGCCAGTAGTATAGTCTCGGATGAGCAGTTCTTC. It encodes CASSIVSDEQFF.

The chain carries TRBV7-2 and TRBJ2-1; 7 positions match TRBD1. V shed 5 bases, J shed 6 bases, and the junction held 7 bases outside the gene matches. CDR3 size: 14 residues. CDR1 and CDR2 (germline): SGHTA, FQGNSA. The CDR3 loop is CASSQSRTGNEQFF. CDR3 DNA: TGTGCCAGCAGCCAGTCCCGGACAGGCAATGAGCAGTTCTTC.

The chain carries TRBV19 and TRBJ2-7; the D gene is possibly TRBD2 (5 bases). The CDR3 has 14 residues. Germline V CDR1 and CDR2: LNHDA, SQIVND (reference sequence). The V and J ends lost 0 bases and 0 bases respectively, with 6 bases between them. The CDR3 bases are TGTGCCAGTAGTATAGAAGGGAGCTCCTACGAGCAGTACTTC. Translation gives CASSIEGSSYEQYF.

This clone occurred once. V gene TRBV14 combines with J gene TRBJ2-1; D possibly corresponds to TRBD2 (7 bases). The CDR3 spans 16 residues. CDR1 is SGHDN and CDR2 is FVKESK in the germline V gene. V lost 1 base and J lost 7, with 17 bases in between. The CDR3 DNA reads as TGTGCCAGCAGCCAAGCCACGACGGGGGGCTGGAATGAGCAGTTCTTC. It encodes CASSQATTGGWNEQFF.

This clone has just a few counts. The genes are TRBV7-9 and TRBJ2-7; D is undetermined. The CDR3 is made up of 14 amino acids. The V gene lost 1 base and the J gene lost 7 bases, with 14 bases spanning the gap. Germline assignment: CDR1 SEHNR and CDR2 FQNEAQ (reference sequence). The CDR3 protein is CASSLGVGGSEQYF. CDR3 DNA sequence: TGTGCCAGCAGCTTAGGTGTAGGCGGTTCTGAGCAGTACTTC.

The count of this clone is one. The V gene is TRBV28, the J gene TRBJ1-2, with 7 bases identical to TRBD1. Germline lookup yields CDR1 MDHEN and CDR2 SYDVKM. This CDR3 region has 14 residues. V dropped 6 bases and J dropped 3; count of bases not matched to a gene: 7. DNA for the CDR3: TGTGCCAGCAGCCTACAGGGGTTCGACTATGGCTACACCTTC. Amino acids: CASSLQGFDYGYTF.

The chain couples TRBV3-1 (or the pseudogene TRBV3-2) to TRBJ2-7, with TRBD2 matching over 11 bases. The germline gives CDR1 LGHDT, CDR2 YNNKEL (reference sequence). The CDR3 has 17 amino acids. Unmatched junction bases numbered 9, after V lost 3 bases and J lost 2 bases. The CDR3 here is CASSHIGLAGDTYEQYF. In DNA form, the CDR3 reads TGTGCCAGCAGCCATATCGGACTAGCGGGTGACACCTACGAGCAGTACTTC.

The CDR3 sequence is CASSQVAGVTYEQYF. DNA for the CDR3: TGTGCCAGCAGCCAAGTTGCGGGCGTTACCTACGAGCAGTACTTC. V and J are TRBV14 and TRBJ2-7; tentative D call: TRBD2 (5 bases). The CDR3 runs to 15 residues. V lost 1 base and J lost 2, with 12 bases in between. Per the germline V gene, CDR1 is SGHDN and CDR2 is FVKESK.

This CDR3 is CASSYSPATGELFF. The CDR3 DNA sequence: TGTGCCAGCAGTTACTCGCCAGCGACCGGGGAGCTGTTTTTT. The chain carries TRBV6-2 or TRBV6-3 and TRBJ2-2; D gene unclear. Trimming left V 0 bases short and J 5 bases short, with 7 bases between. The CDR3 has 14 amino acids. The V gene's germline CDR1 is MNHEY and CDR2 SVGEGT.

The chain links TRBV15 to TRBJ2-7; D gene unclear. The CDR3 is made up of 16 amino acids. Germline V CDR1 and CDR2: LNHNV, YYDKDF (reference sequence). The V end was cut by 0 bases, the J end by 1 base, with 13 bases between. Here the CDR3 DNA reads TGTGCCACCAGCAGAGATTTGGCGGCTCCTTCCTACGAGCAGTACTTC. It encodes CATSRDLAAPSYEQYF.

The chain has TRBV2 and TRBJ1-2, with 7 bases identical to TRBD1. Germline loops: CDR1 SNHLY, CDR2 FYNNEI. V lost 6 bases and J lost 8; bases outside the gene matches: 9. The CDR3 spans 13 residues. The CDR3 protein is CASSDPGQAGYTF. CDR3 nucleotide sequence: TGTGCCAGCAGCGACCCCGGACAGGCCGGCTACACCTTC.

This clone has a single count. J is TRBJ2-7 and V is TRBV3-1 (or the pseudogene TRBV3-2), with TRBD2 as a possible D gene (5 bases). Germline V gene data show CDR1 as LGHDT and CDR2 as YNNKEL (reference sequence). Trimming took 10 bases from V and 3 from J, leaving 13 bases between them. The CDR3 sequence is 12 residues long. The CDR3 here is CATRLSNYEQYF. The CDR3 bases are TGTGCCACCAGACTATCTAACTACGAGCAGTACTTC.

This CDR3 is CASRRDRLAGDEQFF. CDR3 DNA: TGTGCCAGCAGACGTGATAGGCTAGCGGGGGATGAGCAGTTCTTC. The V call is TRBV5-4, the J call TRBJ2-1; the match to TRBD2 covers 10 bases. Germline loops: CDR1 SGHNT, CDR2 YYREEE (reference sequence). The CDR3 contains 15 residues. The V and J ends lost 5 bases and 8 bases, in that order; junction bases with no gene match: 10.

The chain links TRBV15 to TRBJ2-3, with 9 bases that match TRBD1. Losses at the gene ends were 1 base for V and 2 bases for J; bases not matched to a gene: 7. The CDR3 loop spans 17 amino acids. Per the germline V gene, CDR1 is LNHNV and CDR2 is YYDKDF (reference sequence). This CDR3 is CATSRVGGQGYTDTQYF. The CDR3 coding sequence is TGTGCCACCAGCAGAGTGGGGGGACAGGGCTACACAGATACGCAGTATTTT. Using reference TRBV15 and TRBJ2-3 for the parts outside the CDR3, the full variable domain is DAMVIQNPRYQVTQFGKPVTLSCSQTLNHNVMYWYQQKSSQAPKLLFHYYDKDFNNEADTPDNFQSRRPNTSFCFLDIRSPGLGDTAMYLCATSRVGGQGYTDTQYFGPGTRLTVL.

V usage is TRBV3-1 (or the pseudogene TRBV3-2) and J usage is TRBJ1-1, with TRBD1 identical over 7 bases. The CDR3 consists of 14 residues. V was pared by 4 bases and J by 1 base, with 3 bases of the junction left unmatched. Germline CDR1 is LGHDT and CDR2 is YNNKEL (reference sequence). The CDR3 region is CASSPRDRNTEAFF. CDR3 in DNA: TGTGCCAGCAGCCCCCGGGACAGGAACACTGAAGCTTTCTTT.